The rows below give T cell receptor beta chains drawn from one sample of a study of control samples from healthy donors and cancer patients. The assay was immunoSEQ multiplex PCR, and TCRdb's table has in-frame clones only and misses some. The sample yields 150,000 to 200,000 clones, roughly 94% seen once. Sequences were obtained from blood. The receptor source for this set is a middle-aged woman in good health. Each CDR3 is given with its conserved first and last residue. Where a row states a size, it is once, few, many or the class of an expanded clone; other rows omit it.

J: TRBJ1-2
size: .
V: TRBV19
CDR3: CASSIEALTIYGYTF

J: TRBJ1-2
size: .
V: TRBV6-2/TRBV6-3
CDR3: CASSYARQGRLPTYGYTF

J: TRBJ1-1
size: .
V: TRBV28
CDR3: CASSPKTGGWTEAFF

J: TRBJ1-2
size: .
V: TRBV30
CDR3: CAWTPDRGMFYGYTF

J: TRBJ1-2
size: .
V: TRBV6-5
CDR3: CATRQGPGGYTF

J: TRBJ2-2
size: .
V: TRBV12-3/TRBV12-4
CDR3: CASSFGSGELFF

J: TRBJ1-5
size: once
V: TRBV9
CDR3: CASSVGTGGFQPQHF

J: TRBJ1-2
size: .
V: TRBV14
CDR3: CASSRDNYGYTF

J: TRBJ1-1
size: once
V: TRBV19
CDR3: CASSREGGLNTEAFF

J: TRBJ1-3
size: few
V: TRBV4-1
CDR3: CASSQGQGVVTIYF

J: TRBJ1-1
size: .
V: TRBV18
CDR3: CASSPRMNTEAFF

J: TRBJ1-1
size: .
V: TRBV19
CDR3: CASSLQGNTEAFF

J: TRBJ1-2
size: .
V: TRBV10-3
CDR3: CAISESPGQDRNYGYTF

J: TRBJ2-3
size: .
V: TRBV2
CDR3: CASSFLAGGEDTQYF

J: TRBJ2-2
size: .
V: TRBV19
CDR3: CASSREDLDTGELFF

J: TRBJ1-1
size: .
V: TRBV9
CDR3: CASSVITGSPEAFF

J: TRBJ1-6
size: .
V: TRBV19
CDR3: CASTPTGYNSPLHF

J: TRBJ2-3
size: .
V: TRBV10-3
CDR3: CAISATSGYGTDTQYF

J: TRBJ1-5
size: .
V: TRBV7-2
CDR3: CASSLGGTPLHF

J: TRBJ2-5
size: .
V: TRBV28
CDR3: CASSLAERGGTQYF

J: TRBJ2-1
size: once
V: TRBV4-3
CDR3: CASSQSPAGGPNNEQFF

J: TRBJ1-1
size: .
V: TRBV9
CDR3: CASSEGFGANTEAFF

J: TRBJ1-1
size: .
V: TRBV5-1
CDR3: CASSGQGGNTEAFF

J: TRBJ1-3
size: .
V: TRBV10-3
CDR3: CAIGQSGNTIYF

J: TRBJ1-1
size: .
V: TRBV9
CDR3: CASSVDPQPYTEAFF

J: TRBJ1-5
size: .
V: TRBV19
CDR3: CASRGTDSNQPQHF

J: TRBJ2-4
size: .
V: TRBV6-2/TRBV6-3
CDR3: CASSYPGLAKNIQYF

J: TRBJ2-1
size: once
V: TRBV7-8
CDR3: CASSPSYNEQFF

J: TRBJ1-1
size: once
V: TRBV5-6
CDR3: CASSPPIGTMNTEAFF

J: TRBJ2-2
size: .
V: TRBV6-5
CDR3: CASSQPRTFGELFF

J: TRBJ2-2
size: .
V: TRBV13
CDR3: CASSLIRDAGELFF

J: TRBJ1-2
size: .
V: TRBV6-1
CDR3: CASSEPGRADGYTF

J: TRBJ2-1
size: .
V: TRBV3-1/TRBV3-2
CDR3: CASSHIRDNEQFF

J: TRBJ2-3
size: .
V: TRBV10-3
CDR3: CAISELTAPDTQYF

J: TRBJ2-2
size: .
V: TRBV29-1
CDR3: CSVEFAAGELFF

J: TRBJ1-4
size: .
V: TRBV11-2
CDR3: CASSLSAGDEKLFF

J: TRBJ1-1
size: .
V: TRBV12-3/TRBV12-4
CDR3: CASSLGGIEAFF

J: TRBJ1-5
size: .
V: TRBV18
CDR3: CASSPPTVHQPQHF